This T cell receptor beta chain was captured in a study of T cells in Graves' hyperthyroidism and ophthalmopathy. Study-wide context: Any treatment followed the collection of peripheral blood at initial diagnosis. Whole-study results and caveats: Blood held most thyroid clonotypes expanded above 0.001 frequency.

To note about this clonotype: Antigen unknown. This could be a read error, since a much larger clone is one nucleotide away.

Unmatched junction bases numbered 11, after V lost 6 bases and J lost 7 bases. There are 15 residues in the CDR3. The germline V gene has CDR1 DFQATT and CDR2 SNEGSKA (reference sequence). Researchers took RNA transcripts and amplified the TCR beta CDR3 regions from them. A first-round RT-PCR of the TCR CDR3 used the HTBI primer set. One entry per CDR3 protein, called by TCRdb with MiXCR from the multiplex PCR reads. There are a few hundred thousand distinct CDR3 sequences in the sample; 14% occur only once, and approximately 14% lies in the top ten. The study enrolled patients aged 18 to 65 with newly diagnosed hyperthyroidism of under 2 months' duration. Uncontrolled infection, other autoimmune disease, pregnancy or lactation excluded patients.

The TCR was taken from a woman aged 40 to 50 with Graves' hyperthyroidism. Sequencing was done on a sample of blood. The rearrangement uses TRBV20-1 and TRBJ2-1, with 11 bases lining up with TRBD2. CDR3 sequence reads: CSAAQIAGGLNEQFF. The DNA of the CDR3 is TGCAGTGCGGCCCAAATAGCGGGAGGGCTGAATGAGCAGTTCTTC.